The T cell receptor (beta chain) described here comes from a study of control samples from healthy donors and cancer patients (TCRdb year 2020). The V and J ends are trimmed by 8 bases and 3 bases, leaving 13 bases between them. The CDR3 contains 14 residues, cysteine and phenylalanine counted. Only the CDR3 region is kept as DNA, spanning 42 bases read in frame from base 1. Looking up the germline V gene yields CDR1 MDHEN and CDR2 SYDVKM. Library method: the immunoSEQ multiplex PCR assay. Held by TCRdb, this immuneACCESS table contains in-frame sequences only and omits some clones. Under half of the omission traces to an unresolved V gene where checked; the cause of the rest is unknown. This sample holds 110,000 to 150,000 clones; around 86% were observed only once. Roughly 5% of the sample goes to the ten largest clones. About this clone: It has no known antigen specificity. No quality values exist for individual bases; no much larger clone is one base distant.

The chain uses TRBV28 and TRBJ1-4, with the D gene not clear enough to name. The receptor was derived from a man aged 25-45 years in good health. Sequencing input: blood. This receptor has the CDR3 CASRLPGSNEKLFF. The nucleotides read TGTGCCAGCCGCCTCCCGGGGTCTAATGAAAAACTGTTTTTT. Here the CDR3 is joined to the reference TRBV28 and TRBJ1-4 genes, and the full variable domain is: DVKVTQSSRYLVKRTGEKVFLECVQDMDHENMFWYRQDPGLGLRLIYFSYDVKMKEKGDIPEGYSVSREKKERFSLILESASTNQTSMYLCASRLPGSNEKLFFGSGTQLSVL.